Listed here are 15 T cell receptor beta chains from one sample, sequenced in a study of T cells after yellow fever vaccination. MiXCR was run by TCRdb on the 5' RACE reads, yielding one entry per CDR3 protein. Among about 300,000 distinct CDR3 sequences listed, under 9% were seen once. This specimen consisted of CD4+ T cells sorted from PBMCs, obtained 5 days after the yellow fever booster vaccination. The origin of the receptors is a young man who received the YFV17D yellow fever vaccine.

The rearrangement joins TRBV7-9 to TRBJ1-1; D is unresolved. Germline CDR1 SEHNR, CDR2 FQNEAQ (reference sequence). The CDR3 sequence is 12 residues long. V lost 3 bases to trimming and J lost 11 bases, with 13 bases between them. The CDR3 coding sequence is TGTGCCAGCAGCTTCCAAGACGGCGGTGCTTTCTTT. Its protein is CASSFQDGGAFF. Drawing the rest from reference TRBV7-9 and TRBJ1-1, the complete variable domain is DTGVSQNPRHKITKRGQNVTFRCDPISEHNRLYWYRQTLGQGPEFLTYFQNEAQLEKSRLLSDRFSAERPKGSFSTLEIQRTEQGDSAMYLCASSFQDGGAFFGQGTRLTVV.

This clonotype was seen only a few times. The rearrangement joins TRBV7-9 to TRBJ2-3; no reliable D call. The CDR3 spans 13 residues. Looked up from germline, CDR1 is SEHNR and CDR2 is FQNEAQ (reference sequence). Trimming removed 5 bases from V and 3 bases from J, with 9 bases in between. CDR3 sequence: CASSKGWTDTQYF. The CDR3 nucleotides are TGTGCCAGCAGCAAGGGCTGGACAGATACGCAGTATTTT.

In this sample, this clonotype turned up a few times. V is TRBV7-2 and J is TRBJ1-1; maybe TRBD1 (5 bases). The CDR3 spans 15 residues. Germline loops: CDR1 SGHTA, CDR2 FQGNSA. The germline V and J ends were trimmed by 3 bases and 1 base, with 12 bases remaining between them. The CDR3 DNA reads as TGTGCCAGCAGCTTGGGGGTTTCGGGGAACACTGAAGCTTTCTTT. It is translated as CASSLGVSGNTEAFF.

This clonotype showed up many times. The chain joins TRBV27 to TRBJ2-7; 11 nucleotides match TRBD1. Unmatched junction bases numbered 3, after V lost 5 bases and J lost 6 bases. From germline, CDR1 is MNHEY and CDR2 SMNVEV (reference sequence). This CDR3 region has 13 residues. CDR3 sequence reads: CASSPGTGGEQYV. The CDR3 nucleotides are TGTGCCAGCAGTCCCGGGACAGGGGGCGAGCAGTACGTC.

This clonotype was seen many times. The V and J genes are TRBV18 and TRBJ2-3; 8 bases fit TRBD2. The CDR3 length is 14 residues. CDR1 is KGHSH and CDR2 is LQKENI in the germline V gene. V shed 0 bases, J shed 5 bases, and the junction held 1 base outside the gene matches. CDR3 sequence: CASSPPGLVDTQYF. The DNA of the CDR3 is TGTGCCAGCTCACCACCGGGACTAGTAGATACGCAGTATTTT.

The chain has TRBV20-1 and TRBJ2-1; 7 bases are shared with TRBD2. CDR3 length: 19 residues. With V trimmed by 2 bases and J by 0 bases, 16 bases remained unmatched. Germline lookup yields CDR1 DFQATT and CDR2 SNEGSKA (reference sequence). The chain's CDR3 is CSARPWTSYGVSSYNEQFF. The CDR3 nucleotides are TGCAGTGCTAGACCTTGGACTAGTTATGGTGTCAGCTCCTACAATGAGCAGTTCTTC.

In this sample, this clonotype turned up a few times. V and J are TRBV12-3 or TRBV12-4 and TRBJ2-7; 8 bases align to TRBD1. J gave up 4 bases and V 5 bases, and 7 bases lay outside the gene matches. The CDR3 sequence is 14 residues long. CDR3 region: CASSRRTGQYEQYF. In DNA, the CDR3 is TGTGCCAGCAGTAGACGGACAGGGCAATACGAGCAGTACTTC.

This clonotype was detected a few times. This chain connects TRBV2 to TRBJ1-5; 8 bases fit TRBD1. This CDR3 comprises 14 residues. Germline V gene lookup returns CDR1 SNHLY and CDR2 FYNNEI. The junction had 7 bases not matched to a gene; V was cut back by 6 bases and J by 6 bases. This chain's CDR3 is CASSQGAEGQPQHF. In DNA form, the CDR3 reads TGTGCCAGCAGCCAGGGGGCTGAAGGTCAGCCCCAGCATTTT.

This clonotype was counted between two and nine times. The chain carries TRBV7-8 and TRBJ1-6; D uncertain. The V gene lost 1 base and the J gene lost 8 bases, with 12 bases spanning the gap. The CDR3 contains 15 residues. Per the germline V gene, CDR1 is SGHVS and CDR2 is FQNEAQ. The CDR3 reads CASSLDRGNYSPLHF. In DNA, the CDR3 is TGTGCCAGCAGCTTAGATCGGGGAAATTATTCACCCCTCCACTTT.

The sample holds a few counts of this clonotype. CDR3 sequence: CSDNRGSYEQYV. CDR3 DNA sequence: TGCAGTGATAACAGGGGGTCCTACGAGCAGTACGTC. The rearrangement uses TRBV20-1 and TRBJ2-7; TRBD1 matches 8 bases. The V gene's germline CDR1 is DFQATT and CDR2 SNEGSKA (reference sequence). The CDR3 has 12 residues. J lost 1 base, V lost 7 bases, and 3 bases had no gene match.

This clonotype was seen many times. The rearrangement links TRBV4-3 to TRBJ2-1; 10 positions agree with TRBD2. This CDR3 has 20 residues. The ends lost 5 bases at V and 8 bases at J; junction bases unmatched: 24. Germline assignment: CDR1 LGHNA and CDR2 YSLEER. The CDR3 DNA reads TGCGCCAGCAGCAAAACCCGCCCTACCCCCCGAGCGGGGGGGGTCGATGAGCAGTTCTTC. The encoded protein is CASSKTRPTPRAGGVDEQFF.

V is TRBV5-6 and J is TRBJ2-1, with 12 bases identical to TRBD2. Germline CDR1 is SGHDT and CDR2 is YYEEEE. The V and J ends lost 3 bases and 8 bases, in that order; junction bases with no gene match: 6. The CDR3 extends over 15 amino acids. The CDR3 bases are TGTGCCAGCAGCTGGACTAGCGGGGTGTTGTATGAGCAGTTCTTC. This translates into CASSWTSGVLYEQFF.

The chain couples TRBV11-2 to TRBJ1-2, with D unclear. V was pared by 0 bases and J by 3 bases, with 8 bases between. The CDR3 length is 14 residues. Germline V gives CDR1 SGHAT, CDR2 FQNNGV. The DNA for the CDR3 is TGTGCCAGCAGCTTAGATTCAGCCTACTATGGCTACACCTTC. Protein: CASSLDSAYYGYTF.

At least ten counts were recorded for this clonotype. The gene calls are TRBV18 and TRBJ2-7; 12 positions match TRBD1. Germline V lookup: CDR1 KGHSH, CDR2 LQKENI. V lost 6 bases to trimming and J lost 7 bases; unmatched junction nucleotides: 7. CDR3 size: 14 residues. DNA for the CDR3: TGTGCCAGCTCGGGGACAGGGGGCAACGTTGAGCAGTACTTC. Translating gives CASSGTGGNVEQYF.

This clonotype occurred a few times. The chain uses TRBV5-1 and TRBJ1-1; the D gene is possibly TRBD1 (6 bases). The CDR3 sequence is 14 residues long. CDR1 SGHRS and CDR2 YFSETQ come from the germline V gene. V was clipped by 4 bases and J by 0 bases, with 10 bases between them. The CDR3 sequence: CASSPDSLNTEAFF. The CDR3 DNA is TGCGCCAGCAGCCCGGACAGCTTGAACACTGAAGCTTTCTTT.